This entry describes one T cell receptor beta chain. Its specificity is unknown. CDR3 size: 15 residues. Trimming shortened V by 0 bases and J by 4 bases, and 11 bases separated the two germline ends. Germline V gene data show CDR1 as SGHRS and CDR2 as YFSETQ. These data come from a study of graft-versus-host responses after intestinal transplantation. The protocol was immunoSEQ multiplex PCR, while the TCRdb copy is restricted to in-frame clones and leaves out a portion. This table holds roughly 120,000 clones, roughly nine tenths found once. The TCR originated in a human donor who received an intestinal transplant. Sequencing used unstimulated CD4+ T cells sorted from spleen or lymph node cells, obtained before intestinal transplant. This chain connects TRBV5-1 to TRBJ1-5; the D gene is possibly TRBD1 (6 bases). CDR3 region: CASSLGGQINQPQHF. CDR3 nucleotide sequence: TGCGCCAGCAGCTTGGGAGGACAGATAAATCAGCCCCAGCATTTT.